This T cell receptor beta chain was sequenced during a study of T cell repertoires in cytomegalovirus infection. Study-level information: Selected CMV epitopes included recently identified HLA-C-restricted ones as well as well-studied HLA-B-restricted ones. Public signatures in TCR beta pointed to CMV infection and matching HLA type.

Study-wide results and limits: Carriage of CMV together with the relevant HLA was identifiable through cumulative public TCR beta family frequency. Clonotypes of TCR beta that were HLA-C-restricted and CMV-specific dominated the ex vivo response.

TCRdb itself ran the reads through MiXCR, one entry per CDR3 protein. Seen here are approximately 310,000 distinct CDR3 sequences, roughly 25% observed once, and the top ten hold 13%. The germline V gene encodes CDR1 DFQATT and CDR2 SNEGSKA (reference sequence). Trimming took 7 bases from V and 9 from J, leaving 22 bases between them. This CDR3 spans 15 amino acids. This clonotype was counted a few times. The antigen is not known. The rearrangement joins TRBV20-1 to TRBJ1-6; tentative D call: TRBD1 (5 bases). The TCR sequence derives from a human donor in good health (CMV status not recorded). Some clones in this sample may be carry-over from other donors' samples. Sample: cultured PBMCs, taken from culture after CMV antigen stimulation. The CDR3 bases are TGCAGTGTTAATCTTGTCCCGGGACGGGGTTCACCCCTCCACTTT. This codes for CSVNLVPGRGSPLHF.